This T cell receptor beta chain was retrieved from a study of T cell repertoires in cytomegalovirus infection. Study-level background: Indications of both CMV infection and matching HLA type were provided by public TCR beta signatures.

This CDR3 has 15 amino acids. Germline values: CDR1 SGHNT, CDR2 YYREEE (reference sequence). With V trimmed by 3 bases and J by 4 bases, 7 bases remained unmatched. Study-wide findings and caveats: Cumulative frequency (of public TCR beta family members) identified carriers of CMV plus the relevant HLA. CMV-specific TCR beta clonotypes restricted by HLA-C dominated the ex vivo response.

This clonotype was recorded a few times. Antigen specificity is unknown. TCRdb re-called the reads through MiXCR, storing one row per CDR3 protein. The sample records about 300,000 distinct CDR3 sequences, around 10% being singletons. The receptor's source is a human donor in good health (CMV status not recorded). Some clones in this sample may be carry-over from other donors' samples. The sequencing sample was made of PBMCs. The chain combines TRBV5-4 with TRBJ2-1, with 7 bases fitting TRBD2. CDR3: CASSSPGGGYNEQFF. The CDR3 DNA reads TGTGCCAGCAGCTCCCCGGGCGGGGGATACAATGAGCAGTTCTTC. Filled out from reference TRBV5-4 and TRBJ2-1, the complete variable domain reads ETGVTQSPTHLIKTRGQQVTLRCSSQSGHNTVSWYQQALGQGPQFIFQYYREEENGRGNFPPRFSGLQFPNYSSELNVNALELDDSALYLCASSSPGGGYNEQFFGPGTRLTVL.